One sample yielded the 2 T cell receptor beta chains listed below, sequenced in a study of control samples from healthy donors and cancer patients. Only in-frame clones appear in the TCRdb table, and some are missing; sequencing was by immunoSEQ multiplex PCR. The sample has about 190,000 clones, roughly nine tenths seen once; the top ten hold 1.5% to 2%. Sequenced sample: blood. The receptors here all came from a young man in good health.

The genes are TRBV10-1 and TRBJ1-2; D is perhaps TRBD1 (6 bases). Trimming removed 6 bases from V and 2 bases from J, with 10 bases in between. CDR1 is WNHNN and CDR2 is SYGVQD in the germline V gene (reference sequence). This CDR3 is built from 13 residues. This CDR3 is CASSPGQNYGYTF. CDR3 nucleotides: TGCGCCAGCAGCCCTGGACAGAACTATGGCTACACCTTC.

The CDR3 loop reads CATKTSGATDTQYF. DNA of the CDR3: TGTGCCACAAAGACTAGCGGAGCCACAGATACGCAGTATTTT. The chain has TRBV19 and TRBJ2-3, with TRBD2 identical over 9 bases. Germline CDR1 and CDR2: LNHDA and SQIVND (reference sequence). Germline trimming cut 10 bases from V and 2 bases from J; bases unmatched to any gene: 7. The CDR3 extends over 14 amino acids.